Below are 10 T cell receptor beta chains sequenced from a single sample in a study of cytomegalovirus exposure and HLA in healthy donors. PCR amplification relied on 60 Vbeta primers (plus 13 Jbeta primers). TCRdb keeps only in-frame clones here, not all; method: immunoSEQ multiplex PCR. The table shows over 110,000 clones, with 82% occurring only once. Sequencing was performed on PBMCs. All receptors derive from a male donor in good health and CMV-seronegative.

This clone was recorded once. The chain is built from TRBV12-5 and TRBJ2-2; D may be TRBD2 (6 bases). Trimming pared 5 bases from V and 6 bases from J, leaving 13 bases between. Germline CDR1 LGHNT, CDR2 FRNRAP. The CDR3 extends over 14 amino acids. The CDR3 region has the DNA TGTGCTAGTGGTCCTGGAGGGGCCCCCGGGGAGCTGTTTTTT. Residues: CASGPGGAPGELFF.

This clone was seen more than once but under ten times. The chain carries TRBV28 and TRBJ2-1; 13 positions match TRBD2. Per the germline V gene, CDR1 is MDHEN and CDR2 is SYDVKM. The CDR3 totals 15 residues. V shed 6 bases and J 15 bases; nucleotides not matched to a gene: 14. DNA for the CDR3: TGTGCCAGCAGCTCACCGGGACTAGCGGGGTACGGGCTGTTCTTC. Its protein is CASSSPGLAGYGLFF. Full variable domain (missing parts from reference TRBV28 and TRBJ2-1): DVKVTQSSRYLVKRTGEKVFLECVQDMDHENMFWYRQDPGLGLRLIYFSYDVKMKEKGDIPEGYSVSREKKERFSLILESASTNQTSMYLCASSSPGLAGYGLFFGPGTRLTVL.

A few counts support this clone. V and J are TRBV7-9 and TRBJ2-1; tentatively, D is TRBD1 (6 bases). The CDR3 extends over 15 amino acids. V lost 5 bases and J 9 bases, leaving 20 bases between the germline ends. CDR1 is SEHNR and CDR2 is FQNEAQ in the germline V gene (reference sequence). CDR3 bases: TGTGCCAGCAGCCTAACGGGACAAAAAACACTTGAGCAGTTCTTC. It yields the protein CASSLTGQKTLEQFF.

The chain is built from TRBV10-3 and TRBJ1-6, with D uncertain. This CDR3 comprises 15 residues. Germline CDR1 and CDR2: ENHRY and SYGVKD. Trimming took 0 bases from V and 10 from J, leaving 13 bases between them. In DNA, the CDR3 is TGTGCCATCAGTGAGTCGAATTATCGGGTCTCACCCCTCCACTTT. Its translation: CAISESNYRVSPLHF.

This sequence joins TRBV7-2 and TRBJ2-3; TRBD2 aligns across 9 bases. The CDR3 has 17 amino acids. Trimming took 5 bases from V and 5 from J; bases not matched to a gene: 14. Germline V gene lookup returns CDR1 SGHTA and CDR2 FQGNSA. The DNA of the CDR3 is TGTGCCAGCAGCCGAGGGACTAGCCCCTCGCTCCTAGATACGCAGTATTTT. This gives the protein CASSRGTSPSLLDTQYF.

V usage is TRBV10-3 and J usage is TRBJ1-3, with D perhaps TRBD1 (5 bases). The ends were cut back, 6 bases at V and 4 bases at J, with 10 bases in the middle. The CDR3 has 13 residues. Germline assignment: CDR1 ENHRY and CDR2 SYGVKD. DNA of the CDR3: TGTGCCATCAGCCCGACAGACGGAAACACCATATATTTT. Its protein is CAISPTDGNTIYF.

The V call is TRBV11-2, the J call TRBJ2-6, with 8 bases matching TRBD1. With 2 bases clipped from V and 3 bases from J, the junction kept 6 bases outside the gene matches. Per germline, CDR1 SGHAT and CDR2 FQNNGV. The CDR3 loop spans 17 amino acids. The CDR3 DNA sequence: TGTGCCAGCAGCTTATGGCAGGGGGCAGGTGGGGCCAACGTCCTGACTTTC. It codes for CASSLWQGAGGANVLTF.

This chain joins TRBV19 and TRBJ1-3, with 8 bases identical to TRBD1. J was trimmed by 0 bases and V by 4 bases; bases with no gene match: 5. Germline V CDR1 and CDR2: LNHDA, SQIVND (reference sequence). The CDR3 totals 16 residues. This chain's CDR3 is CASSTSDRVSGNTIYF. The CDR3 nucleotides read TGTGCCAGTAGTACCTCGGACAGGGTCTCTGGAAACACCATATATTTT. Variable domain in full (rest from reference TRBV19 and TRBJ1-3): DGGITQSPKYLFRKEGQNVTLSCEQNLNHDAMYWYRQDPGQGLRLIYYSQIVNDFQKGDIAEGYSVSREKKESFPLTVTSAQKNPTAFYLCASSTSDRVSGNTIYFGEGSWLTVV.

The chain links TRBV10-1 to TRBJ1-5; D not resolved. In germline, CDR1 is WNHNN, CDR2 SYGVQD (reference sequence). The CDR3 is 13 amino acids. The V end was cut by 2 bases, the J end by 5 bases, with 7 bases between. Here the CDR3 DNA reads TGCGCCAGCAGTGAGAACAGTTATCAGCCCCAGCATTTT. Translation gives CASSENSYQPQHF.

The chain uses TRBV2 and TRBJ1-6; D may be TRBD1 (6 bases). V lost 4 bases, J lost 7 bases, and 8 bases lay in between. CDR3 length: 13 amino acids. CDR1 is SNHLY and CDR2 is FYNNEI in the germline V gene. CDR3 nucleotides: TGTGCCAGCAGTGCAGGACAGAATTCACCCCTCCACTTT. Protein sequence: CASSAGQNSPLHF.